This passage covers 26 T cell receptor beta chains from one sample sequenced in a study of long-term antiretroviral therapy in people with HIV. The run of the v3.0 immunoSEQ assay was at survey level. Produced via immunoSEQ multiplex PCR; TCRdb's table is partial and in-frame only. This sample carries more than 20,000 clones, about four fifths of them seen once, and the ten largest clones take more than 15%. The source material was unsorted PBMCs, sampled 0.5 years before starting antiretroviral therapy. These receptor sequences come from a man aged 35-49 years with HIV.

V gene TRBV30 combines with J gene TRBJ2-6; D unclear. The V gene lost 1 base and the J gene lost 0 bases, with 4 bases spanning the gap. The V gene's germline CDR1 is GTSNPN and CDR2 SVGIG (reference sequence). CDR3 size: 14 residues. CDR3: CAWSDHSGANVLTF. CDR3 DNA sequence: TGTGCCTGGAGTGACCACTCTGGGGCCAACGTCCTGACTTTC.

The chain recombines TRBV7-9 with TRBJ2-7, with D perhaps TRBD1 or TRBD2 (5 bases each). The CDR3 length is 14 residues. V was cut by 5 bases and J by 0 bases, with 11 bases left in between. Germline V gene sequence: CDR1 SEHNR, CDR2 FQNEAQ (reference sequence). CDR3 in amino acids: CASSLEGSSYEQYF. Written as DNA, the CDR3 is TGTGCCAGCAGCCTAGAGGGGAGCTCCTACGAGCAGTACTTC.

This clone appeared once. The V gene is TRBV30, the J gene TRBJ2-1; 10 nucleotides line up with TRBD1. The CDR3 loop spans 15 amino acids. The germline CDR1 and CDR2 sequences are GTSNPN and SVGIG (reference sequence). V dropped 3 bases and J dropped 6; count of bases not matched to a gene: 8. In DNA, the CDR3 is TGTGCCTGGAGCCTGGGACAGGGGAAGGCCAATGAGCAGTTCTTC. Translation: CAWSLGQGKANEQFF.

V gene TRBV7-9 combines with J gene TRBJ2-6, with 11 bases lining up with TRBD1. This CDR3 has 17 amino acids. Germline CDR1 is SEHNR and CDR2 is FQNEAQ (reference sequence). Germline trimming cut 5 bases from V and 0 bases from J; bases unmatched to any gene: 3. This chain's CDR3 is CASSRDRGSSGANVLTF. In DNA form, the CDR3 reads TGTGCCAGCAGCCGGGACAGGGGGTCCTCTGGGGCCAACGTCCTGACTTTC.

V gene TRBV2 combines with J gene TRBJ2-5, with 7 nucleotides matching TRBD2. CDR3 length equals 15 residues. V dropped 0 bases and J dropped 4; count of bases not matched to a gene: 5. Germline assignment: CDR1 SNHLY and CDR2 FYNNEI. CDR3 region: CASSEAQGGSETQYF. The CDR3 DNA is TGTGCCAGCAGTGAAGCGCAGGGAGGGTCAGAGACCCAGTACTTC. Using reference TRBV2 and TRBJ2-5 for the parts outside the CDR3, the full variable domain is EPEVTQTPSHQVTQMGQEVILRCVPISNHLYFYWYRQILGQKVEFLVSFYNNEISEKSEIFDDQFSVERPDGSNFTLKIRSTKLEDSAMYFCASSEAQGGSETQYFGPGTRLLVL.

The CDR3 loop reads CASSAFSGGQETQYF. CDR3 in DNA: TGTGCCAGCAGCGCCTTTAGCGGGGGTCAAGAGACCCAGTACTTC. The V gene is TRBV9, the J gene TRBJ2-5; 9 bases line up with TRBD2. V was clipped by 3 bases and J by 2 bases; unmatched bases: 5. The CDR3 spans 15 residues. CDR1 is SGDLS and CDR2 is YYNGEE in the germline V gene.

V and J are TRBV9 and TRBJ1-1; TRBD1 aligns across 7 bases. Germline V gene lookup returns CDR1 SGDLS and CDR2 YYNGEE. This CDR3 spans 15 amino acids. V trimming: 1 base; J trimming: 1 base; junction bases outside the gene matches: 4. CDR3 sequence: CASSVHSGGNTEAFF. DNA of the CDR3: TGTGCCAGCAGCGTACACTCAGGGGGGAACACTGAAGCTTTCTTT.

V is TRBV28 and J is TRBJ2-5; a possible D gene is TRBD1 (7 bases). The CDR3 is 14 residues long. Germline lookup yields CDR1 MDHEN and CDR2 SYDVKM. With 3 bases removed from V and 5 bases from J, the gap between germline ends came to 13 bases. CDR3 amino acids: CASSLSGGMETQYF. The CDR3 DNA is TGTGCCAGCAGTTTGTCAGGGGGGATGGAGACCCAGTACTTC. The variable domain in full, with the rest retrieved from reference TRBV28 and TRBJ2-5, is DVKVTQSSRYLVKRTGEKVFLECVQDMDHENMFWYRQDPGLGLRLIYFSYDVKMKEKGDIPEGYSVSREKKERFSLILESASTNQTSMYLCASSLSGGMETQYFGPGTRLLVL.

The V and J genes are TRBV5-1 and TRBJ1-4; TRBD1 might be the D (5 bases). Germline assignment: CDR1 SGHRS and CDR2 YFSETQ. Between the trimmed V and J ends, which lost 3 bases and 8 bases, there was a span of 17 bases. This CDR3 has 15 amino acids. The DNA for the CDR3 is TGCGCCAGCAGCTCTACAGGATCAGTAGGGGAAAAACTGTTTTTT. This sequence encodes CASSSTGSVGEKLFF.

The chain links TRBV28 to TRBJ2-2, with 10 positions matching TRBD2. J was trimmed by 6 bases and V by 7 bases; bases with no gene match: 8. Germline values: CDR1 MDHEN, CDR2 SYDVKM. This CDR3 is built from 15 residues. The CDR3 region has the DNA TGTGCCAGCAACCAAGCGGGGGGGCGCGCCGGGGAGCTGTTTTTT. Amino acid sequence: CASNQAGGRAGELFF.

J is TRBJ1-2 and V is TRBV2; 7 bases line up with TRBD1. V lost 6 bases and J lost 7; bases outside the gene matches: 17. This CDR3 has 16 residues. The germline CDR1 and CDR2 sequences are SNHLY and FYNNEI. CDR3 residues: CASSLQGLSGEAGYTF. CDR3 nucleotide sequence: TGTGCCAGCAGCTTACAGGGGCTGTCCGGGGAGGCTGGCTACACCTTC.

The chain uses TRBV5-1 and TRBJ2-1; the match to TRBD2 covers 7 bases. The trim removed 6 bases at V and 2 bases at J, leaving 8 bases unmatched. Germline values: CDR1 SGHRS, CDR2 YFSETQ. The CDR3 covers 15 residues. CDR3 in DNA: TGCGCCAGCACCCTGGGGGGGGAAGCCTACAATGAGCAGTTCTTC. The encoded protein is CASTLGGEAYNEQFF.

The gene calls are TRBV7-2 and TRBJ2-3, with 10 bases lining up with TRBD2. Germline lookup yields CDR1 SGHTA and CDR2 FQGNSA. The CDR3 loop spans 16 amino acids. The V gene end was trimmed by 1 base and the J gene end by 3 bases; junction bases not matched to a gene: 4. CDR3 nucleotide sequence: TGTGCCAGCAGCTTAGGTACAGCGGGGGGGACAGATACGCAGTATTTT. This sequence encodes CASSLGTAGGTDTQYF.

A single count supports this clone. J is TRBJ1-3 and V is TRBV5-4; 7 nucleotides agree with TRBD1. Unmatched junction bases numbered 4, after V lost 2 bases and J lost 2 bases. The CDR3 sequence is 15 residues long. Germline V gene lookup returns CDR1 SGHNT and CDR2 YYREEE (reference sequence). The DNA for the CDR3 is TGTGCCAGCAGCTTACAGGGGAGAACTGGAAACACCATATATTTT. Translation: CASSLQGRTGNTIYF.

This clone was observed a handful of times. The gene calls are TRBV5-1 and TRBJ1-6; a possible D gene is TRBD1 (5 bases). V was shortened by 4 bases and J by 7 bases, with 12 bases between the two germline ends. The CDR3 has 14 residues. CDR1 is SGHRS and CDR2 is YFSETQ in the germline V gene. CDR3 loop: CASSPGSSNSPLHF. CDR3 nucleotides: TGCGCCAGCAGCCCAGGGTCGTCGAATTCACCCCTCCACTTT.

The rearrangement links TRBV7-6 to TRBJ1-1; possibly TRBD1 for D (5 bases). Germline loops: CDR1 SGHVS, CDR2 FNYEAQ. V lost 2 bases to trimming and J lost 4 bases, with 8 bases between them. This CDR3 has 13 residues. The CDR3 DNA follows: TGTGCCAGCAGCTTACAGGGTGGCACTGAAGCTTTCTTT. Its translation is CASSLQGGTEAFF.

The rearrangement links TRBV10-3 to TRBJ2-7; TRBD1 might be the D (6 bases). Germline CDR1 is ENHRY and CDR2 is SYGVKD. The CDR3 consists of 15 residues. Trimming cost V 0 bases and J 6 bases, with 15 bases left between them. The DNA of the CDR3 is TGTGCCATCAGTGAGTCGGGGGCCAAAAAACTCGAGCAGTACTTC. As protein: CAISESGAKKLEQYF.

The J gene is TRBJ2-7, the V gene TRBV2; 8 bases align to TRBD1. The germline gives CDR1 SNHLY, CDR2 FYNNEI. The CDR3 runs to 15 residues. With 8 bases clipped from V and 5 bases from J, the junction kept 14 bases outside the gene matches. In nucleotides, the CDR3 is TGTGCCAGCTCTTGGGTGGACAGGGTCGTCAACGAGCAGTACTTC. This gives the protein CASSWVDRVVNEQYF.

V is TRBV7-8 and J is TRBJ2-2, with TRBD2 as a possible D gene (5 bases). Per germline, CDR1 SGHVS and CDR2 FQNEAQ. V was clipped by 4 bases and J by 0 bases, with 12 bases between them. This CDR3 has 16 amino acids. The CDR3 spells CASSSRGIANTGELFF. In DNA, the CDR3 is TGTGCCAGCAGCTCGAGAGGGATCGCGAACACCGGGGAGCTGTTTTTT.

This clone was seen just once. V and J are TRBV5-1 and TRBJ1-2, with no clear D. There are 13 residues in the CDR3. With 3 bases removed from V and 3 bases from J, the gap between germline ends came to 9 bases. Germline CDR1 and CDR2: SGHRS and YFSETQ. CDR3 loop: CASSYDGDYGYTF. CDR3 DNA sequence: TGCGCCAGCAGCTACGACGGAGACTATGGCTACACCTTC.

V usage is TRBV27 and J usage is TRBJ2-1; the match to TRBD1 covers 10 bases. Germline V gene sequence: CDR1 MNHEY, CDR2 SMNVEV (reference sequence). The CDR3 has 16 amino acids. With V trimmed by 5 bases and J by 1 base, 5 bases remained unmatched. CDR3 DNA sequence: TGTGCCAGCAGTCCCCCGGGACAGGGGTCCTACAATGAGCAGTTCTTC. The encoded protein is CASSPPGQGSYNEQFF.

This chain connects TRBV19 to TRBJ1-2; D might be TRBD1 (6 bases). Germline-derived CDR1 and CDR2 are LNHDA and SQIVND (reference sequence). The CDR3 has 16 amino acids. The germline V and J ends were trimmed by 3 bases and 2 bases, with 16 bases remaining between them. The CDR3 reads CASSMPRRTANYGYTF. In nucleotides, the CDR3 is TGTGCCAGTAGTATGCCCCGCCGGACAGCCAACTATGGCTACACCTTC.

DNA for the CDR3: TGTGCCAGTAGTATAGACCAGGGGAAAAATCAGCCCCAGCATTTT. It yields the protein CASSIDQGKNQPQHF. The chain uses TRBV19 and TRBJ1-5; a possible D gene is TRBD1 (6 bases). The CDR3 length is 15 residues. V was clipped by 0 bases and J by 4 bases, with 10 bases between them. Germline assignment: CDR1 LNHDA and CDR2 SQIVND (reference sequence).

This chain uses TRBV5-6 with TRBJ2-4, with TRBD2 as a possible D gene (6 bases). In germline, CDR1 is SGHDT, CDR2 YYEEEE. The CDR3 runs to 16 residues. V lost 0 bases to trimming and J lost 0 bases, with 10 bases between them. The CDR3 spells CASSLAGGTAKNIQYF. The DNA of the CDR3 is TGTGCCAGCAGCTTGGCCGGGGGTACAGCCAAAAACATTCAGTACTTC.

This chain connects TRBV25-1 to TRBJ2-2, with 7 bases matching TRBD1. Germline V gene data show CDR1 as MGHDK and CDR2 as SYGVNS. The V segment lost 6 bases and the J segment 7 bases; nucleotides outside the gene matches: 2. The CDR3 is made up of 12 amino acids. CDR3 coding DNA: TGTGCCAGCAGCCAGGGGGACGGGGAGCTGTTTTTT. Encoded protein: CASSQGDGELFF.

The chain couples TRBV30 to TRBJ1-5, with unresolved D. Trimming shortened V by 3 bases and J by 6 bases, and 12 bases separated the two germline ends. The CDR3 contains 13 residues. Germline V lookup: CDR1 GTSNPN, CDR2 SVGIG (reference sequence). Here the CDR3 reads CAWSQPWGQPQHF. The CDR3 DNA reads as TGTGCCTGGAGCCAGCCGTGGGGTCAGCCCCAGCATTTT. The variable domain in full, completed from reference TRBV30 and TRBJ1-5, reads SQTIHQWPATLVQPVGSPLSLECTVEGTSNPNLYWYRQAAGRGLQLLFYSVGIGQISSEVPQNLSASRPQDRQFILSSKKLLLSDSGFYLCAWSQPWGQPQHFGDGTRLSIL.